This TCR beta chain came from a study of cytomegalovirus exposure and HLA in healthy donors. J gave up 2 bases and V 4 bases, and 7 bases lay outside the gene matches. The CDR3 has 16 amino acids. Germline CDR1 and CDR2: SGHTA and FQGNSA. Researchers ran the PCR with 60 Vbeta and 13 Jbeta primers. Data came from immunoSEQ multiplex PCR; TCRdb stores just in-frame clones and leaves some out. The data hold approximately 40,000 clones, with 66% observed a single time. Sequenced: PBMCs. The chain links TRBV7-2 to TRBJ2-3; TRBD2 matches 9 bases. This clonotype was obtained from a man aged 50-59 years in good health and CMV-seropositive. The CDR3 DNA reads as TGTGCCAGCAGCTCCCTGCGGGGGGGGGACACAGATACGCAGTATTTT. This codes for CASSSLRGGDTDTQYF. The whole variable domain, filled in from reference TRBV7-2 and TRBJ2-3, reads GAGVSQSPSNKVTEKGKDVELRCDPISGHTALYWYRQSLGQGLEFLIYFQGNSAPDKSGLPSDRFSAERTGGSVSTLTIQRTQQEDSAVYLCASSSLRGGDTDTQYFGPGTRLTVL.